Listed below are T cell receptor beta chains from one sample, sequenced in a study of Graves' ophthalmopathy and Graves' hyperthyroidism. TCRdb independently ran MiXCR on the multiplex PCR reads; one entry per CDR3 protein. The repertoire has about 220,000 distinct CDR3 sequences, 20% to 25% of them found once; the top ten carry roughly 40%. The sequencing sample was made of peripheral blood. These receptors were collected from a woman between 50 and 59 years old with Graves' ophthalmopathy. Both conserved end residues are part of each CDR3. The order of the fields is J gene, V gene, D gene, clone size, CDR3 DNA, CDR3 protein. The D gene is left open where the match is weak. Clone size is shown for a subset of rows, as once, few, many or a class of expanded clone.

j_call: TRBJ2-7
v_call: TRBV20-1
d_call: .
clone_size: .
cdr3_nt: TGCAGTGCAAGAGGTCCTACGGAGCAGTACTTC
cdr3_aa: CSARGPTEQYF

j_call: TRBJ2-7
v_call: TRBV6-1
d_call: .
clone_size: .
cdr3_nt: TGTGCCAGCACGGTAAATTACGAGCAGTACTTC
cdr3_aa: CASTVNYEQYF

j_call: TRBJ2-7
v_call: TRBV5-1
d_call: .
clone_size: many
cdr3_nt: TGCGCCAGCAGCTTGGCGACGGCCTCCTCCTACGAGCAGTACTTC
cdr3_aa: CASSLATASSYEQYF

j_call: TRBJ2-7
v_call: TRBV6-5
d_call: TRBD2
clone_size: many
cdr3_nt: TGTGCCAGCAGTTACTCGATCGCTAGCGGGAGGGGCGAGCAGTACTTC
cdr3_aa: CASSYSIASGRGEQYF

j_call: TRBJ1-1
v_call: TRBV28
d_call: .
clone_size: once
cdr3_nt: TGTGCCAGCACTCGGACCGCCACCATGAACACTGAAGCTTTCTTT
cdr3_aa: CASTRTATMNTEAFF

j_call: TRBJ2-5
v_call: TRBV27
d_call: .
clone_size: few
cdr3_nt: TGTGCCAGAAATACCCAAGAGACCCAGTACTTC
cdr3_aa: CARNTQETQYF

j_call: TRBJ2-7
v_call: TRBV13
d_call: TRBD2
clone_size: many
cdr3_nt: TGTGCCAGCAGCTCGGGACTAGCGGAAGAGCAGTACTTC
cdr3_aa: CASSSGLAEEQYF

j_call: TRBJ2-7
v_call: TRBV2
d_call: .
clone_size: many
cdr3_nt: TGTGCCAGCAGGGTAACGGAGGTCTACGAGCAGTACTTC
cdr3_aa: CASRVTEVYEQYF

j_call: TRBJ1-2
v_call: TRBV12-3/TRBV12-4
d_call: .
clone_size: many
cdr3_nt: TGTGCCAGCAGCACCCGAACGGGGGGCTATGGCTACACCTTC
cdr3_aa: CASSTRTGGYGYTF

j_call: TRBJ1-1
v_call: TRBV6-2/TRBV6-3
d_call: .
clone_size: .
cdr3_nt: TGTGCCAGCAGCTTCGCCTTACTCGGGGGGCTGAACACTGAAGCTTTCTTT
cdr3_aa: CASSFALLGGLNTEAFF

j_call: TRBJ1-1
v_call: TRBV5-1
d_call: .
clone_size: many
cdr3_nt: TGCGCCAGCAGCCCGGGGGGCGGGGCTGAAGCTTTCTTT
cdr3_aa: CASSPGGGAEAFF

j_call: TRBJ2-5
v_call: TRBV12-3/TRBV12-4
d_call: .
clone_size: few
cdr3_nt: TGTGCCAGCAGTTTGGGAATAGGGACCCAAGAGACCCAGTACTTC
cdr3_aa: CASSLGIGTQETQYF

j_call: TRBJ2-2
v_call: TRBV2
d_call: .
clone_size: many
cdr3_nt: TGTGCCAGCAGTGCTAACAGGGTGAACACCGGGGAGCTGTTTTTT
cdr3_aa: CASSANRVNTGELFF

j_call: TRBJ1-4
v_call: TRBV2
d_call: TRBD1
clone_size: few
cdr3_nt: TGTGCCAGCACCTCGGTCAGGGGGCGGAATGAAAAACTGTTTTTT
cdr3_aa: CASTSVRGRNEKLFF

j_call: TRBJ2-7
v_call: TRBV7-2
d_call: .
clone_size: many
cdr3_nt: TGTGCCAGCAGCCAGACCGGGGTTGCCAGCTACGAGCAGTACTTC
cdr3_aa: CASSQTGVASYEQYF

j_call: TRBJ2-2
v_call: TRBV5-1
d_call: .
clone_size: many
cdr3_nt: TGCGCCAGCAGCTCCCGACATGGATCCGGGGAGCTGTTTTTT
cdr3_aa: CASSSRHGSGELFF

j_call: TRBJ2-5
v_call: TRBV12-3/TRBV12-4
d_call: TRBD2
clone_size: .
cdr3_nt: TGTGCCAGCAGTTTTGGGTGGGGGGGACGAGAGACCCAGTACTTC
cdr3_aa: CASSFGWGGRETQYF

j_call: TRBJ2-5
v_call: TRBV20-1
d_call: TRBD1
clone_size: many
cdr3_nt: TGCAGTGCGGAGGACAGGGGGTTTCAAGAGACCCAGTACTTC
cdr3_aa: CSAEDRGFQETQYF

j_call: TRBJ1-1
v_call: TRBV30
d_call: .
clone_size: .
cdr3_nt: TGTGCCTGGAGTGTAGCCGGTGAAGCTTTCTTT
cdr3_aa: CAWSVAGEAFF

j_call: TRBJ2-7
v_call: TRBV6-5
d_call: .
clone_size: many
cdr3_nt: TGTGCCAGCAGCCGGACAGAAGCAAACGAGCAGTACTTC
cdr3_aa: CASSRTEANEQYF

j_call: TRBJ1-1
v_call: TRBV15
d_call: .
clone_size: .
cdr3_nt: TGTGCCACCAGCAGAGGGGTTGGGGTAGTGAGAGCTTTCTTT
cdr3_aa: CATSRGVGVVRAFF

j_call: TRBJ1-2
v_call: TRBV2
d_call: .
clone_size: .
cdr3_nt: TGTGCCAGCAGGGCGGGACTGAGGATTTATGGCTACACCTTC
cdr3_aa: CASRAGLRIYGYTF

j_call: TRBJ1-2
v_call: TRBV11-2
d_call: TRBD1
clone_size: many
cdr3_nt: TGTGCCAGCAGCTTAGATTCTATTGGGACAGGCGGATATGGCTACACCTTC
cdr3_aa: CASSLDSIGTGGYGYTF

j_call: TRBJ1-1
v_call: TRBV5-1
d_call: .
clone_size: many
cdr3_nt: TGCGCCAGCAGCTCCCTGGGGGCCCAGGTCGTCGAAGCTTTCTTT
cdr3_aa: CASSSLGAQVVEAFF

j_call: TRBJ2-2
v_call: TRBV2
d_call: TRBD2
clone_size: many
cdr3_nt: TGTGCCAGCAGAGGGAAGAGCGGGAGTGTGAGAACCGGGGAGCTGTTTTTT
cdr3_aa: CASRGKSGSVRTGELFF

j_call: TRBJ2-2
v_call: TRBV11-2
d_call: TRBD1
clone_size: .
cdr3_nt: TGTGCCAGCAGTTTCCGGGACAGAGACACCGGGGAGCTGTTTTTT
cdr3_aa: CASSFRDRDTGELFF

j_call: TRBJ2-5
v_call: TRBV2
d_call: .
clone_size: many
cdr3_nt: TGTGCCAGCAGTGATCAGGTCCGCCACTTCCAAGAGACCCAGTACTTC
cdr3_aa: CASSDQVRHFQETQYF

j_call: TRBJ2-7
v_call: TRBV2
d_call: TRBD1
clone_size: few
cdr3_nt: TGTGCCAGCAGTGAGAACAGGGGCTCCTACGAGCAGTACTTC
cdr3_aa: CASSENRGSYEQYF

j_call: TRBJ2-5
v_call: TRBV20-1
d_call: .
clone_size: many
cdr3_nt: TGCAGTGCTAGGGGGTTCGGAGAGACCCAGTACTTC
cdr3_aa: CSARGFGETQYF

j_call: TRBJ2-7
v_call: TRBV20-1
d_call: TRBD2
clone_size: .
cdr3_nt: TGCAGTGCAAGGACTAGCGGGAACTCCTACGAGCAGTACTTC
cdr3_aa: CSARTSGNSYEQYF

j_call: TRBJ1-1
v_call: TRBV12-3/TRBV12-4
d_call: .
clone_size: many
cdr3_nt: TGTGCCAGCAGTTCCAGAGGGCAGGGGAGAACTGAAGCTTTCTTT
cdr3_aa: CASSSRGQGRTEAFF

j_call: TRBJ1-5
v_call: TRBV28
d_call: .
clone_size: .
cdr3_nt: TGTGCCAGCAGTTCTGACTCTTATAGCAATCAGCCCCAGCATTTT
cdr3_aa: CASSSDSYSNQPQHF

j_call: TRBJ1-1
v_call: TRBV6-1
d_call: .
clone_size: .
cdr3_nt: TGTGCCAGCAGCGGGGACAAGATGAACACTGAAGCTTTCTTT
cdr3_aa: CASSGDKMNTEAFF

j_call: TRBJ2-2
v_call: TRBV6-1
d_call: .
clone_size: many
cdr3_nt: TGTGCCAGCATGACTTCCGGGGGCCCCGGGGAGCTGTTTTTT
cdr3_aa: CASMTSGGPGELFF

j_call: TRBJ2-3
v_call: TRBV30
d_call: TRBD2
clone_size: .
cdr3_nt: TGTGCCTGGACTCGGACTAGCGGGAGAGATACGCAGTATTTT
cdr3_aa: CAWTRTSGRDTQYF

j_call: TRBJ2-7
v_call: TRBV6-5
d_call: .
clone_size: many
cdr3_nt: TGTGCCAGCAATTTAGGGGAGGGGGACGAGCAGTACTTC
cdr3_aa: CASNLGEGDEQYF

j_call: TRBJ1-1
v_call: TRBV12-3/TRBV12-4
d_call: .
clone_size: many
cdr3_nt: TGTGCCAGCAGTGTCGCCAGTCTGAACACTGAAGCTTTCTTT
cdr3_aa: CASSVASLNTEAFF

j_call: TRBJ2-7
v_call: TRBV20-1
d_call: .
clone_size: many
cdr3_nt: TGCAGTGCCGGGGGTACCTACGAGCAGTACTTC
cdr3_aa: CSAGGTYEQYF

j_call: TRBJ2-5
v_call: TRBV6-1
d_call: TRBD1
clone_size: .
cdr3_nt: TGTGCCACCAGCCGGAACAGGGGGCGCGGAGAGACCCAGTACTTC
cdr3_aa: CATSRNRGRGETQYF

j_call: TRBJ1-1
v_call: TRBV29-1
d_call: .
clone_size: many
cdr3_nt: TGCAGCGCCACCGAATGGGGGGAAAACACTGAAGCTTTCTTT
cdr3_aa: CSATEWGENTEAFF